The 18 T cell receptor beta chains below come from one sample, sequenced in a study of blood T cell repertoires in COVID-19 (dated by TCRdb to about 2020). The library was generated by the immunoSEQ multiplex PCR assay. Entries here come from immuneACCESS through TCRdb and include only in-frame sequences with V and J called. Some clones fail to appear in such tables; in the studies checked, an unresolved V gene covers under half of the shortfall, and the cause of the remainder is unknown. The sample table shows 200,000 to 250,000 clones, and under 90% are seen once. The ten largest clones add up to 15% to 20% of the sample. The specimen was peripheral blood. These receptors all stem from a woman of 80 years or more with active or convalescent COVID-19.

This clone occurred once. J is TRBJ2-2 and V is TRBV29-1; TRBD2 aligns across 7 bases. J gave up 5 bases and V 4 bases, and 7 bases lay outside the gene matches. There are 14 residues in the CDR3. CDR1 is SQVTM, CDR2 ANQGSEA, per germline. This CDR3 is CSVVWGRATGELFF. CDR3 sequence (DNA): TGCAGCGTTGTTTGGGGGAGGGCGACCGGGGAGCTGTTTTTT.

The chain joins TRBV5-6 to TRBJ2-7; the D is unclear. The CDR3 is 16 residues long. V was clipped by 3 bases and J by 2 bases, with 18 bases between them. In germline, CDR1 is SGHDT, CDR2 YYEEEE. The CDR3 DNA sequence: TGTGCCAGCAGCTATGGGTACGAGGATACTACCTACGAGCAGTACTTC. It translates to CASSYGYEDTTYEQYF.

This clone was detected once. V usage is TRBV3-1 (or the pseudogene TRBV3-2) and J usage is TRBJ2-5; the match to TRBD1 covers 9 bases. From germline, CDR1 is LGHDT and CDR2 YNNKEL (reference sequence). V was clipped by 4 bases and J by 5 bases; unmatched bases: 8. There are 15 residues in the CDR3. The CDR3 sequence is CASSLTGGTWETQYF. The CDR3 DNA is TGTGCCAGCAGCCTGACAGGGGGGACCTGGGAGACCCAGTACTTC.

The chain employs TRBV6-2 or TRBV6-3 and TRBJ1-6, with a possible D match to TRBD1 (5 bases). V dropped 2 bases and J dropped 0 bases, with 17 bases sitting between them. The CDR3 loop spans 19 amino acids. CDR1 and CDR2 from the germline V gene are MNHEY and SVGEGT. The CDR3 coding sequence is TGTGCCAGCAGTTACGAATCGGGCAGGGTGAGCTCCTATAATTCACCCCTCCACTTT. Its protein product is CASSYESGRVSSYNSPLHF.

The CDR3 DNA sequence: TGCGCCAGCAGCCAAGGGTTCGGTTCTTACGAGCAGTACTTC. It codes for CASSQGFGSYEQYF. This sequence joins TRBV4-1 and TRBJ2-7; no clear D gene. V lost 1 base and J lost 4, with 11 bases in between. CDR3 length equals 14 residues. Germline CDR1 and CDR2: MGHRA and YSYEKL.

V gene TRBV28 combines with J gene TRBJ1-1; D is uncertain. This CDR3 region has 11 residues. The germline V gene has CDR1 MDHEN and CDR2 SYDVKM. Trimming removed 6 bases from V and 3 bases from J, with 5 bases in between. This CDR3 is CASSPDTEAFF. CDR3 nucleotide sequence: TGTGCCAGCAGCCCAGACACTGAAGCTTTCTTT.

The CDR3 sequence: CASSLTGAAEQYF. Here the CDR3 DNA reads TGTGCCAGCAGCTTAACGGGAGCGGCCGAGCAGTACTTC. V usage is TRBV11-2 and J usage is TRBJ2-7; TRBD2 is a possible D gene (6 bases). This CDR3 has 13 amino acids. Germline CDR1 SGHAT, CDR2 FQNNGV. Trimming left V 2 bases short and J 6 bases short, with 11 bases between.

CDR3 nucleotide sequence: TGTGCCAGCAGTGACCATTCTACCAAGCCGGACAGGGCGGGCGAGCAGTACTTC. It yields the protein CASSDHSTKPDRAGEQYF. The rearrangement uses TRBV6-4 and TRBJ2-7, with 8 bases identical to TRBD1. This CDR3 has 18 amino acids. CDR1 and CDR2 (germline): MRHNA, SNTAGT. J was trimmed by 6 bases and V by 2 bases; bases with no gene match: 18.

This chain links TRBV18 with TRBJ2-5; D is unresolved. Trimming left V 1 base short and J 2 bases short, with 8 bases between. Germline V gene data show CDR1 as KGHSH and CDR2 as LQKENI. CDR3 size: 14 residues. The CDR3 DNA reads as TGTGCCAGCTCACCACTCTTGTCTCAAGAGACCCAGTACTTC. Its protein is CASSPLLSQETQYF.

This clone turned up a few times. The chain employs TRBV13 and TRBJ1-3, with D uncertain. Germline CDR1 and CDR2: PRHDT and FYEKMQ (reference sequence). The CDR3 sequence is 14 residues long. Trimming removed 3 bases at V and 0 bases at J, with 6 bases between. CDR3: CASSFAGSGNTIYF. The CDR3 DNA reads as TGTGCCAGCAGCTTTGCGGGCTCTGGAAACACCATATATTTT.

This clone was seen a few times. The chain combines TRBV5-1 with TRBJ1-1; perhaps TRBD1 as D (5 bases). The CDR3 contains 15 residues. Germline V lookup: CDR1 SGHRS, CDR2 YFSETQ. V lost 3 bases and J lost 2, with 14 bases in between. The CDR3 protein is CASSWGSYTNTEAFF. The DNA for the CDR3 is TGCGCCAGCAGCTGGGGCAGCTATACTAACACTGAAGCTTTCTTT.

This rearrangement joins TRBV19 to TRBJ2-3; D is unresolved. V lost 6 bases and J lost 1, with 8 bases in between. Germline V gene lookup returns CDR1 LNHDA and CDR2 SQIVND (reference sequence). This CDR3 is 13 amino acids long. For the CDR3, the DNA is TGTGCCAGTAGGGTCCAGGGCACAGATACGCAGTATTTT. This sequence encodes CASRVQGTDTQYF.

The chain recombines TRBV9 with TRBJ2-2; 9 positions agree with TRBD2. Germline V gene sequence: CDR1 SGDLS, CDR2 YYNGEE. The CDR3 consists of 14 residues. Trimming cost V 5 bases and J 5 bases; bases outside gene matches: 4. CDR3 region: CASRPAGGTGELFF. CDR3 DNA sequence: TGTGCCAGCAGACCAGCGGGAGGAACCGGGGAGCTGTTTTTT.

This clone is a singleton in its sample. The V call is TRBV3-1 (or the pseudogene TRBV3-2), the J call TRBJ1-2; weak D call: TRBD1 (5 bases). The CDR3 is made up of 14 amino acids. CDR1 is LGHDT and CDR2 is YNNKEL in the germline V gene (reference sequence). V was trimmed by 1 base and J by 3 bases, leaving 9 bases between them. CDR3 nucleotides: TGTGCCAGCAGCCAAGGGGGCGCCGACTATGGCTACACCTTC. Amino acids: CASSQGGADYGYTF.

V usage is TRBV9 and J usage is TRBJ2-2; TRBD2 aligns across 9 bases. Germline values: CDR1 SGDLS, CDR2 YYNGEE. V lost 0 bases to trimming and J lost 7 bases; unmatched junction nucleotides: 4. The CDR3 runs 15 residues. CDR3 amino acids: CASSVGGGADGELFF. Written as DNA, the CDR3 is TGTGCCAGCAGCGTAGGCGGGGGGGCCGACGGGGAGCTGTTTTTT.

This chain's CDR3 is CASSNTGTREYQPQHF. In DNA, the CDR3 is TGTGCCAGTAGCAACACCGGGACAAGGGAGTATCAGCCCCAGCATTTT. The genes are TRBV19 and TRBJ1-5, with D possibly being TRBD1 (6 bases). Germline V CDR1 and CDR2: LNHDA, SQIVND (reference sequence). Trimming pared 6 bases from V and 5 bases from J, leaving 20 bases between. The CDR3 has 16 residues.

V and J are TRBV7-2 and TRBJ2-1; 12 bases map to TRBD1. This CDR3 is 16 amino acids long. The V and J ends lost 4 bases and 8 bases, in that order; junction bases with no gene match: 9. The germline V gene encodes CDR1 SGHTA and CDR2 FQGNSA. The CDR3 loop reads CASSSRAGQGAYEQFF. As DNA, the CDR3 is TGTGCCAGCAGCTCGCGGGCGGGACAGGGGGCCTATGAGCAGTTCTTC.

This sequence joins TRBV5-1 and TRBJ2-2, with TRBD1 as a possible D gene (6 bases). V lost 4 bases, J lost 5 bases, and 12 bases lay in between. CDR1 SGHRS and CDR2 YFSETQ come from the germline V gene. The CDR3 covers 14 residues. The CDR3 region is CASSIATGTGELFF. The CDR3 bases are TGCGCCAGCAGCATAGCAACAGGGACCGGGGAGCTGTTTTTT.